The present entry profiles one T cell receptor beta chain with its context. One base away lies a much larger clone, so this may be a sequencing read error. This entry is derived from a study of blood T cell repertoires in COVID-19. At the level of the study: Nucleic acid was either cDNA or gDNA, and it came from T cells, B-cell-depleted T cells, or PBMCs.

As originally analysed: Quantification of nucleated cells was approximated via reference gene primer amplification. Sequenced by immunoSEQ multiplex PCR; TCRdb stores in-frame clones only, minus some. V, J and clone size reflect that table, while D and trimming were determined from the DNA. The sample has about 220,000 clones; roughly 80% are singletons. CDR3 length: 14 residues. CDR1 MDHEN and CDR2 SYDVKM come from the germline V gene. J was trimmed by 0 bases and V by 5 bases; bases with no gene match: 3. The chain combines TRBV28 with TRBJ1-1, with 7 bases that match TRBD1. The source is a human donor in a cohort sampled during active COVID-19. Sequencing input: peripheral blood. In nucleotides, the CDR3 is TGTGCCAGCAGTCCAGGACAGGTGAACACTGAAGCTTTCTTT. Translated, it gives CASSPGQVNTEAFF.